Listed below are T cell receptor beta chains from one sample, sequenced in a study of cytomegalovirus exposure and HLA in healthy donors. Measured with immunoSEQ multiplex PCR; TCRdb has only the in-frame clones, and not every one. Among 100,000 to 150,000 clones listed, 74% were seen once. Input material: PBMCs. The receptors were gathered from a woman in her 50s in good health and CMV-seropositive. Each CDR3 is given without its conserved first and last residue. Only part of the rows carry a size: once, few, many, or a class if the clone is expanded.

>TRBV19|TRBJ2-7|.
ASSARLTAYEQY
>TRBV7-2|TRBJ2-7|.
ASSLSRSYEQY
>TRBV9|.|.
ASSPSWGLLSEQY
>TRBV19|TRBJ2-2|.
ASNPGTGELF
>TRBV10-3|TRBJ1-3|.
AISAGDSGNTIY
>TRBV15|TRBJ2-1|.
ATSSRLAGLSNEQF
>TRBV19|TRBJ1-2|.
ASSHPGDYGYT
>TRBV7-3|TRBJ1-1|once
ASSQPPGGRNTEAF
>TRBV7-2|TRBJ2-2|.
ASAGQGVSGELF
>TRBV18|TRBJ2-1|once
ASSYLAGGDNEQF
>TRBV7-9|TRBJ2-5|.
ASSLLRGGRETQY
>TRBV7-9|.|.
ASSFPSGGLSYEQY
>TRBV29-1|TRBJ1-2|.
SVEDLRDRGLYT
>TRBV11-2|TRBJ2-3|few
ASSRSGTGVADTQY
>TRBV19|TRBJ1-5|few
ASSPGRRASTQPQH
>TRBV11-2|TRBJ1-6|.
ASSFGQGASILH
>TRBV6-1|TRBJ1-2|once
ASGFSDRIYYGYT
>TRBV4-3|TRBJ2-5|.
ASSRDYQETQY
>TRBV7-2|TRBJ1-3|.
ASSPQDSSGNTIY
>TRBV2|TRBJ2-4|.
ASSLAGVGVQY
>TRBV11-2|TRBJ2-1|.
ASSHPGQGDNEQF
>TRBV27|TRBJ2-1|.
ASSLGSGAYNEQF
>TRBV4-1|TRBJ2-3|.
ASSQEGRGLGADTQY
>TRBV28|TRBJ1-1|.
ASSKDTLLMNTEAF
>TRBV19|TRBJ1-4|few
ASVSGDRKLF
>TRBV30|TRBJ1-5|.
AGRNRADQPQH
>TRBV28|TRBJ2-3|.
ASSKWGRTDTQY
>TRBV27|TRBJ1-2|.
ASSLRGVNYGYT
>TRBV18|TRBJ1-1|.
ASSPLGWTAGNTEAF
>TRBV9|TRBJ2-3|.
ASSVALTDTQY
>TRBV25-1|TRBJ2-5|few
ASSDPRGSQETQY
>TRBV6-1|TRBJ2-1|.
ASSQTGKWF
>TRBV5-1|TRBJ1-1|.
ASSSKIKPRGTEAF
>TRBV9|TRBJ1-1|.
ASSGPSGRVTEAF
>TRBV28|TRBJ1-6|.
ASSLTGGNSPLH
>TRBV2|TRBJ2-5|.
ASSEEHFGGVETQY
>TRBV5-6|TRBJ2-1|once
ASSSLAGAHNEQF
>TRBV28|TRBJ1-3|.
ASTKGAGNTIY
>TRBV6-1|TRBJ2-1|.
ASSEARGF
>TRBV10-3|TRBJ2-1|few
AISPAGDEQF
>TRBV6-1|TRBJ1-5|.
ASKTGQSNQPQH
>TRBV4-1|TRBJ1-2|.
ASSPGSGPLGGYT
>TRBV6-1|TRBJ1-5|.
ASSWDRDPRQPQH
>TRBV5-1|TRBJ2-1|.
ASSLAVSGANEQF
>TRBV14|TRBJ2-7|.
ASSPQTGLGNYEQY
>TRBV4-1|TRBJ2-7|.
ASSQVGRIDEQY
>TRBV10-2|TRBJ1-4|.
ASRTGLSNEKLF
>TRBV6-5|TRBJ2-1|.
ASSLGESSYNEQF
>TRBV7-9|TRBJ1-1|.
ASSFTMNTEAF
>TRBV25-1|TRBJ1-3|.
ASSKLGQGGRGNTIY
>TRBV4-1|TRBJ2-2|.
ASSQGAGGAYTGELF